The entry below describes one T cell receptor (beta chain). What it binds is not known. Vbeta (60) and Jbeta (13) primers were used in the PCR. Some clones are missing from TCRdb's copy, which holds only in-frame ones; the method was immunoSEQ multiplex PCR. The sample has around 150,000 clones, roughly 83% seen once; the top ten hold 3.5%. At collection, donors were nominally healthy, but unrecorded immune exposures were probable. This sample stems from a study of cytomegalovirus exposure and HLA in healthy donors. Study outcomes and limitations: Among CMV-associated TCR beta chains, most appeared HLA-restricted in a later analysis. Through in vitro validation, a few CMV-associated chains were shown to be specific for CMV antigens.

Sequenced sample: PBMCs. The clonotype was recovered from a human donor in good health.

The CDR3 DNA reads as TGTGCCTGGAGTGTACCCCGCCGTTGGGGACAGGCAGTTCTCCTCCACTTT. Translating it yields CAWSVPRRWGQAVLLHF. V usage is TRBV30 and J usage is TRBJ1-6; 8 nucleotides match TRBD1. Germline CDR1 GTSNPN, CDR2 SVGIG (reference sequence). There are 17 residues in the CDR3. J was trimmed by 15 bases and V by 0 bases; bases with no gene match: 19. The complete variable domain, with remaining parts taken from reference TRBV30 and TRBJ1-6, reads SQTIHQWPATLVQPVGSPLSLECTVEGTSNPNLYWYRQAAGRGLQLLFYSVGIGQISSEVPQNLSASRPQDRQFILSSKKLLLSDSGFYLCAWSVPRRWGQAVLLHFGNGTRLTVT.